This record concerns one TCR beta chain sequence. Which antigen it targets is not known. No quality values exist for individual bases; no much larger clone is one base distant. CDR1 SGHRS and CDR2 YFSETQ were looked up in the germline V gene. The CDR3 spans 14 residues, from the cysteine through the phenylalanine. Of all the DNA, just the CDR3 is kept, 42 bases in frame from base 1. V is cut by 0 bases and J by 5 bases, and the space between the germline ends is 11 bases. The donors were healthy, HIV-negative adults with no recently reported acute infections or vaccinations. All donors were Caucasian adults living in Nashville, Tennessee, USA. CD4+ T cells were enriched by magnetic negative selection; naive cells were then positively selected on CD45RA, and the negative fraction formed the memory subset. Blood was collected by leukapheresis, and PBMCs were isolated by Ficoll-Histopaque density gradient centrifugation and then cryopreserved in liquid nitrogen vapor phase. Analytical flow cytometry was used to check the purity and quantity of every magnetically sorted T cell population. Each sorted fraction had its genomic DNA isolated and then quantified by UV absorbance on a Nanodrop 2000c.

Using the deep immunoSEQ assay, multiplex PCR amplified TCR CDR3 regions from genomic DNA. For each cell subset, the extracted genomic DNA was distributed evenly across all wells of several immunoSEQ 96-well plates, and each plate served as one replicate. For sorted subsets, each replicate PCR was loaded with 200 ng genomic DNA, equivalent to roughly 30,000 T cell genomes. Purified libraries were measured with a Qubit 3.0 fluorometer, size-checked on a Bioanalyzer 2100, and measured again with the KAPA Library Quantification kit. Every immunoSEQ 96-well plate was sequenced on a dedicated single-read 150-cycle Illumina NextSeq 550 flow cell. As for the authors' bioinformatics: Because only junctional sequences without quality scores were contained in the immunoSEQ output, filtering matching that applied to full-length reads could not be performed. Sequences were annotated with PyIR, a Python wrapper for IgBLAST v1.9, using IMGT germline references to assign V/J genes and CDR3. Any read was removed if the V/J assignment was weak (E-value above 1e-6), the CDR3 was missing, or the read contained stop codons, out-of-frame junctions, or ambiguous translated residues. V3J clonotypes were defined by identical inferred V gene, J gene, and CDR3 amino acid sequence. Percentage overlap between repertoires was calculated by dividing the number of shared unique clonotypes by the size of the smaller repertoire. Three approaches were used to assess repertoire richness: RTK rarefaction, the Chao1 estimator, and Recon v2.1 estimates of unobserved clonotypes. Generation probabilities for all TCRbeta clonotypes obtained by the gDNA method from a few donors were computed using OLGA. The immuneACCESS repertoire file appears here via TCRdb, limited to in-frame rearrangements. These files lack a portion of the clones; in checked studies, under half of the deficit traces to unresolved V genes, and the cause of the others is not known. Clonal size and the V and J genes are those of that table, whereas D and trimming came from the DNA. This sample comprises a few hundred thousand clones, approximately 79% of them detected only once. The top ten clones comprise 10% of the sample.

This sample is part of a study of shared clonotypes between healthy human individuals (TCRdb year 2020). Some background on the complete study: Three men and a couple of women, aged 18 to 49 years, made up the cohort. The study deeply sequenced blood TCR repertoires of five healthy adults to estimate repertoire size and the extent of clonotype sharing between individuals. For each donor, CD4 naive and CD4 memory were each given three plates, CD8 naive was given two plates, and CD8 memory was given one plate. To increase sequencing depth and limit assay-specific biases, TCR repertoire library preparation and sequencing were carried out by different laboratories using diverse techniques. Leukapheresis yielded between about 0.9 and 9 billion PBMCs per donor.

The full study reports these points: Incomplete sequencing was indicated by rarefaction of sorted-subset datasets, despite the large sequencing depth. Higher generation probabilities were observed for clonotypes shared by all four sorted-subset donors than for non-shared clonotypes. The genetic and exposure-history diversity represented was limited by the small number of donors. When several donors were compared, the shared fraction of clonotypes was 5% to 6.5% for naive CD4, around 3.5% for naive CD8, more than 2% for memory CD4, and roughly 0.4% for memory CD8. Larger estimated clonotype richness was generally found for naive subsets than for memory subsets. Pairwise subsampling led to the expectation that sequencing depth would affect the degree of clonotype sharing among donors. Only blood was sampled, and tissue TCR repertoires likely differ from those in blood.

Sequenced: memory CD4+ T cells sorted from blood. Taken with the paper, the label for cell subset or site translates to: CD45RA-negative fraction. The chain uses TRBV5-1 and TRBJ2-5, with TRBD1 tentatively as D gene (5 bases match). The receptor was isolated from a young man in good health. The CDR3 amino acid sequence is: CASSLGQGGETQYF. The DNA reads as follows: TGCGCCAGCAGCTTGGGGCAGGGTGGCGAGACCCAGTACTTC.